Below, one TCR beta chain is given with its context. Its antigen is not identified. Looked up from germline, CDR1 is SGHRS and CDR2 is YFSETQ. CDR3 size: 14 residues. The V gene end was trimmed by 0 bases and the J gene end by 5 bases; junction bases not matched to a gene: 5. Original data processing: Some patient CD8+ clones were larger than 1%, and these rarely matched published virus-specific TCRB sequences. The table came from immunoSEQ multiplex PCR; TCRdb's copy has only in-frame clones and leaves some out. V, J and clone size derive from that table, while D and trimming were established from the DNA sequence. The table includes 15,000 to 20,000 clones, roughly three quarters detected once. This sample was included in a study of somatic mutations in cytotoxic T cells in rheumatoid arthritis. Turning to the study itself: Certain T-cell populations stained with V beta antibodies were FACS-sorted to nearly 100% purity, and V beta1+ cells were TCRB-sequenced.

General study results and limits: Of more than 60 patients, fewer than 10 had a largest CD8+ clone that exceeded 20% of CD8+ cells. The study found no significant difference in CD8+ T-cell clonality between rheumatoid arthritis patients and age-matched healthy controls.

The specimen sequenced was CD8+ T cells sorted from blood. This chain connects TRBV5-1 to TRBJ2-7; 7 nucleotides match TRBD1. The receptor comes from an adult with rheumatoid arthritis. Here the CDR3 reads CASSLDRGPDEQYF. The CDR3 nucleotides read TGCGCCAGCAGCTTGGACAGGGGTCCCGACGAGCAGTACTTC.